Listed below are T cell receptor beta chains from one sample, sequenced in a study of blood T cell repertoires in COVID-19. Method: immunoSEQ multiplex PCR; TCRdb's copy keeps in-frame clones and lacks some. The table has approximately 120,000 clones, more than 65% seen once; the top ten hold around 25%. The sample comprised peripheral blood. These receptors were collected from a human donor in a cohort sampled during active COVID-19. CDR3s include the opening cysteine and the closing phenylalanine or tryptophan. D genes are given only for firm matches. Only some rows state a clone size, as once, few, many or a class for expanded clones.

abundance	j_gene	d_gene	v_gene	CDR3aa	CDR3nt
-	TRBJ1-5	-	TRBV2	CATAGSQGGNQPQHF	TGTGCCACCGCCGGTTCCCAGGGCGGCAATCAGCCCCAGCATTTT
once	TRBJ2-1	TRBD1	TRBV2	CASRGQASYNEQFF	TGTGCCAGCAGGGGACAGGCGTCGTACAATGAGCAGTTCTTC
-	TRBJ2-5	TRBD2	TRBV7-8	CASSPTGTKETQYF	TGTGCCAGCAGCCCCACGGGGACTAAAGAGACCCAGTACTTC
-	TRBJ2-5	TRBD1	TRBV2	CASNRGHQETQYF	TGTGCCAGCAACAGGGGCCATCAAGAGACCCAGTACTTC
-	TRBJ1-1	TRBD1	TRBV10-2	CASTQGDRDTEAFF	TGCGCCAGCACCCAGGGGGATCGGGACACTGAAGCTTTCTTT
-	TRBJ1-2	-	TRBV4-2	CASSQVTSGDGANYGYTF	TGTGCCAGCAGCCAGGTTACCTCGGGTGACGGGGCTAACTATGGCTACACCTTC
-	TRBJ2-1	TRBD2	TRBV3-1/TRBV3-2	CASRRESSYNEQFF	TGTGCCAGCAGGCGGGAGAGCTCCTACAATGAGCAGTTCTTC
few	TRBJ2-1	-	TRBV7-2	CASGFSTQSNEQFF	TGTGCCAGCGGTTTTTCGACTCAATCCAATGAGCAGTTCTTC
-	TRBJ1-2	TRBD1	TRBV7-3	CASSLIQGGESYGYTF	TGTGCCAGCAGCTTAATACAAGGGGGCGAGTCGTATGGCTACACCTTC
-	TRBJ1-2	TRBD1	TRBV18	CASSLQGSYGYTF	TGTGCCAGCTCACTACAGGGGAGCTATGGCTACACCTTC
-	TRBJ1-1	-	TRBV7-8	CASSLVSISENTEAFF	TGTGCCAGCAGCTTAGTGTCGATCAGCGAGAACACTGAAGCTTTCTTT
-	TRBJ1-1	-	TRBV4-2	CASSQSGANTEAFF	TGTGCCAGCAGCCAATCAGGGGCCAACACTGAAGCTTTCTTT
-	TRBJ2-2	TRBD1	TRBV19	CASRSLLQGATGELFF	TGTGCCAGTAGGAGCCTTCTGCAGGGGGCGACCGGGGAGCTGTTTTTT
few	TRBJ2-3	-	TRBV29-1	CSVGTSTDTQYF	TGCAGCGTCGGGACAAGCACAGATACGCAGTATTTT